This TCR beta chain was sequenced in a study of cytomegalovirus exposure and HLA in healthy donors. The PCR ran on 60 Vbeta and 13 Jbeta primers. The assay was immunoSEQ multiplex PCR, and TCRdb's table has in-frame clones only and misses some. The table for this sample gives around 140,000 clones. Trimming shortened V by 0 bases and J by 0 bases, and 5 bases separated the two germline ends. The CDR3 spans 14 residues. CDR1 is SEHNR and CDR2 is FQNEAQ in the germline V gene (reference sequence). Material for sequencing was PBMCs. This chain uses TRBV7-9 with TRBJ1-2; no firm D call. The sequence derives from a male donor in good health and CMV-seronegative. The CDR3 region has the DNA TGTGCCAGCAGCTTAGCCGTTTCTAACTATGGCTACACCTTC. Protein: CASSLAVSNYGYTF.